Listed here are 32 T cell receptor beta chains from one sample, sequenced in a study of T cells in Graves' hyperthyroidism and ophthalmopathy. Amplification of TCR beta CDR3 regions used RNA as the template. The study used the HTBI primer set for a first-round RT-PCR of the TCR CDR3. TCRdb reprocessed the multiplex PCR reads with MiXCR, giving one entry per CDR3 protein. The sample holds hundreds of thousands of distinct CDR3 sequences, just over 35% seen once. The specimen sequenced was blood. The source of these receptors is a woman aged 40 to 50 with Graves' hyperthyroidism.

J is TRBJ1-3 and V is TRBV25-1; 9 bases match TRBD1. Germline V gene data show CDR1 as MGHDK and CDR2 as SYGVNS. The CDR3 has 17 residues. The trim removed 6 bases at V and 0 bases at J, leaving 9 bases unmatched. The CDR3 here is CASSPRDRVFSGNTIYF. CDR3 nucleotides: TGTGCCAGCAGCCCTCGGGACAGGGTTTTCTCTGGAAACACCATATATTTT. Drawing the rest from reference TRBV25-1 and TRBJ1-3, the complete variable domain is EADIYQTPRYLVIGTGKKITLECSQTMGHDKMYWYQQDPGMELHLIHYSYGVNSTEKGDLSSESTVSRIRTEHFPLTLESARPSHTSQYLCASSPRDRVFSGNTIYFGEGSWLTVV.

In nucleotides, the CDR3 is TGTGCCAGCAGTGGGTCGGGGACAGGGCAGGGCTACACCTTC. This gives the protein CASSGSGTGQGYTF. V and J are TRBV25-1 and TRBJ1-2, with 9 bases matching TRBD1. CDR3 length: 14 residues. Germline values: CDR1 MGHDK, CDR2 SYGVNS. Trimming took 4 bases from V and 8 from J; bases not matched to a gene: 8.

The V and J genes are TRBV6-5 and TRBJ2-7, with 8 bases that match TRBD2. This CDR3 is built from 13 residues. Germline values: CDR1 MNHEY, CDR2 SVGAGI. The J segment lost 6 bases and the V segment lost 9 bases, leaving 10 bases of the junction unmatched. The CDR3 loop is CASYSGKGVEQYF. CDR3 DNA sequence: TGTGCCAGTTATAGCGGGAAGGGAGTCGAGCAGTACTTC.

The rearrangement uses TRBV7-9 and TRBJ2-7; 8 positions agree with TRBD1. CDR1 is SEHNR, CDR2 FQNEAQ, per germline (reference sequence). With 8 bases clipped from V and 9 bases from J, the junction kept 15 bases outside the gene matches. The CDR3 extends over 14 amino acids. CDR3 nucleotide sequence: TGTGCCAGCGGGACCGGGACAGGTGACTCCGGGCAGTACTTC. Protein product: CASGTGTGDSGQYF.

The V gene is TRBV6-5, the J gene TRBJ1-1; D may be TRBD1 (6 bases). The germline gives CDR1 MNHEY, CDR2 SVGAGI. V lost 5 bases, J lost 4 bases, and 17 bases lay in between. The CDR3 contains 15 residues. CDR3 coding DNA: TGTGCCAGCAGTGGTCAAGGGGGGAAGGGCACTGAAGCTTTCTTT. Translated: CASSGQGGKGTEAFF.

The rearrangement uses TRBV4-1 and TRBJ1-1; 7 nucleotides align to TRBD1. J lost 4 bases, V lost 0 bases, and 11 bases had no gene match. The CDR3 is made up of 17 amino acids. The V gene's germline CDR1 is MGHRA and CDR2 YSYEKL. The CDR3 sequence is CASSQEGSATGTTEAFF. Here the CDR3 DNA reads TGCGCCAGCAGCCAAGAAGGATCAGCGACAGGGACCACTGAAGCTTTCTTT.

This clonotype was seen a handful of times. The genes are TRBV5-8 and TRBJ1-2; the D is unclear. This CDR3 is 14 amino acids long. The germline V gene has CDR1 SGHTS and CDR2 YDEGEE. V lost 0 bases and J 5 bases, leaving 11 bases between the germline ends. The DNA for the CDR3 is TGTGCCAGCAGCTTGGAGTACGGCCGATATGGCTACACCTTC. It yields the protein CASSLEYGRYGYTF.

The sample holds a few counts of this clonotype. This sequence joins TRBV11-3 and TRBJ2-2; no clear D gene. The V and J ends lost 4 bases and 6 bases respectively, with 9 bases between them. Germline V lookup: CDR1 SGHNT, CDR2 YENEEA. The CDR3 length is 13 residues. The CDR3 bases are TGTGCCAGCAGCTCCCGAAATTCCGGGGAGCTGTTTTTT. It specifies CASSSRNSGELFF.

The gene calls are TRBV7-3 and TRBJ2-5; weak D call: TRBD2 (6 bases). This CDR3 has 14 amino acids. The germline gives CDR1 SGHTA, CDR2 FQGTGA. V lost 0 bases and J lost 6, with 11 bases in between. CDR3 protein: CASSLTTGSQTQYF. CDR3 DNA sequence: TGTGCCAGCAGCTTAACGACCGGGAGCCAGACCCAGTACTTC.

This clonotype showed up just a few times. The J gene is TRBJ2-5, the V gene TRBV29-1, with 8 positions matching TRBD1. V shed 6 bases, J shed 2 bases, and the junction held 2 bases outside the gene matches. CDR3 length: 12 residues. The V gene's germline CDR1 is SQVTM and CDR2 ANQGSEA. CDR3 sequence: CSVWTGQETQYF. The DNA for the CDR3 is TGCAGCGTCTGGACAGGGCAAGAGACCCAGTACTTC.

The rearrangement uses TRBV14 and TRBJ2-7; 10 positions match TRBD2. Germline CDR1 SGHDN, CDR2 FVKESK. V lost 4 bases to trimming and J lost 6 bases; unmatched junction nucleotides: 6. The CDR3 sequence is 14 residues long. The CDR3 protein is CASSPSSGRSEQYF. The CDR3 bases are TGTGCCAGCAGCCCTTCTAGCGGGAGAAGCGAGCAGTACTTC. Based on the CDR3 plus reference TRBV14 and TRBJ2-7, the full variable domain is EAGVTQFPSHSVIEKGQTVTLRCDPISGHDNLYWYRRVMGKEIKFLLHFVKESKQDESGMPNNRFLAERTGGTYSTLKVQPAELEDSGVYFCASSPSSGRSEQYFGPGTRLTVT.

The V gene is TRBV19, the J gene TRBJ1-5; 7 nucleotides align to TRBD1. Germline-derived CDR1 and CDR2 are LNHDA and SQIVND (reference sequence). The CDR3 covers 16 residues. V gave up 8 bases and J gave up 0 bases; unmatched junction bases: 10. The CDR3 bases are TGTGCCAGTGCACAGGGGAATGCATATAGCAATCAGCCCCAGCATTTT. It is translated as CASAQGNAYSNQPQHF.

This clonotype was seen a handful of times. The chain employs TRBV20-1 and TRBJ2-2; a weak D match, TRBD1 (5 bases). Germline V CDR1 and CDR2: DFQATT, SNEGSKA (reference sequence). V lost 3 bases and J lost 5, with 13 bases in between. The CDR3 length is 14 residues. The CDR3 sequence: CSARETATTGELFF. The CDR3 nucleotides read TGCAGTGCTAGGGAGACAGCTACTACCGGGGAGCTGTTTTTT.

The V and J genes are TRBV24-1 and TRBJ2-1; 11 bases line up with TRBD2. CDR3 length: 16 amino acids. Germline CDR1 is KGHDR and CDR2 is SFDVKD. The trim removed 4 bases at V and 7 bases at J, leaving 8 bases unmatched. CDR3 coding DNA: TGTGCCACCAGTGAACTCCTAGCGGGAGGTAGGAATGAGCAGTTCTTC. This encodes CATSELLAGGRNEQFF.

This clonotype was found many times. The chain's CDR3 is CASSARDRHATNEKLFF. The CDR3 region has the DNA TGTGCCAGCAGTGCGCGGGACAGACATGCAACTAATGAAAAACTGTTTTTT. The rearrangement joins TRBV25-1 to TRBJ1-4, with 7 nucleotides matching TRBD1. Germline-derived CDR1 and CDR2 are MGHDK and SYGVNS. V trimming: 4 bases; J trimming: 0 bases; junction bases outside the gene matches: 8. The CDR3 extends over 17 amino acids.

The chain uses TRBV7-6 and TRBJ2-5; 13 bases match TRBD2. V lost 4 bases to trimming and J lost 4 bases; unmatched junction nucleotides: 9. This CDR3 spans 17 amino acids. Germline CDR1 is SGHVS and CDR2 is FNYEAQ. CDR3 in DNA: TGTGCCAGCAGCTCCAGACTAGCGGGGGGTGGGGGAGAGACCCAGTACTTC. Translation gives CASSSRLAGGGGETQYF.

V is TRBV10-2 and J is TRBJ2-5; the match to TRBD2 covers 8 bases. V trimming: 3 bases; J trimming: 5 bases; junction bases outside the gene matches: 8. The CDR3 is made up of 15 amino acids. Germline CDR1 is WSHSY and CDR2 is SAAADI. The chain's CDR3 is CASSDGRATWETQYF. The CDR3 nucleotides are TGCGCCAGCAGTGACGGGAGGGCCACATGGGAGACCCAGTACTTC.

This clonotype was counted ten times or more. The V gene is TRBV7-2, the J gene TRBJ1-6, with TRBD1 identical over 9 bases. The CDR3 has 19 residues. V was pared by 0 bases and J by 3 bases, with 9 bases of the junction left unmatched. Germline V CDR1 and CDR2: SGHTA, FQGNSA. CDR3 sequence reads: CASSLAGQGILNYNSPLHF. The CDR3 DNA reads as TGTGCCAGCAGCTTAGCGGGACAGGGCATCCTAAACTATAATTCACCCCTCCACTTT.

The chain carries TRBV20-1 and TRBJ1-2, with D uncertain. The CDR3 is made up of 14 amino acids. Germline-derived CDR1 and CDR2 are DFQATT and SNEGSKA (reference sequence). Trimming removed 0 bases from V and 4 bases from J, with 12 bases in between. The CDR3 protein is CSARDRKSFYGYTF. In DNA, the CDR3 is TGCAGTGCTAGAGATCGGAAGAGTTTCTATGGCTACACCTTC.

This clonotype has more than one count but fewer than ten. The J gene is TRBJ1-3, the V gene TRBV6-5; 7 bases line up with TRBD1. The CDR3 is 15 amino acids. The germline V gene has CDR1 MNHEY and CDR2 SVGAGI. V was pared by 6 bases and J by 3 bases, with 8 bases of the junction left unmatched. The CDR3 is CASSVTGLSGNTIYF. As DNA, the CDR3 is TGTGCCAGCAGCGTGACAGGGTTGAGTGGAAACACCATATATTTT.

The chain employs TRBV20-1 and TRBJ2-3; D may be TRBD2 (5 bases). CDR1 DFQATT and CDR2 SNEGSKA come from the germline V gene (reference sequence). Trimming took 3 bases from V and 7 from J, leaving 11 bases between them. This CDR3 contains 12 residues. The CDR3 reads CSASPSGNTQYF. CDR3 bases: TGCAGTGCTAGCCCCTCGGGGAATACGCAGTATTTT.

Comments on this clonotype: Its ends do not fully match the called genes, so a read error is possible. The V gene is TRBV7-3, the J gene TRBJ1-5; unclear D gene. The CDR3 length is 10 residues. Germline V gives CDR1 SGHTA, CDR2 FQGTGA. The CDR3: CAGSLTAEHF. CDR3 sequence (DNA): TGTGCCGGCAGCTTAACGGCGGAGCATTTT. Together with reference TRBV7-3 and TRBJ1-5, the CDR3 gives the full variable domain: GAGVSQTPSNKVTEKGKYVELRCDPISGHTALYWYRQSLGQGPEFLIYFQGTGAADDSGLPNDRFFAVRPEGSVSTLKIQRTERGDSAVYLCAGSLTAEHFGDGTRLSIL.

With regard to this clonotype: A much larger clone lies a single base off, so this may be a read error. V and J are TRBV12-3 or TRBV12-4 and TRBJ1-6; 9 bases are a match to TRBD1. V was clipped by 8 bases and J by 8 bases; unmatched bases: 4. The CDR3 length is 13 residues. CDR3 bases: TGTGCCAGCGGGGACAGGGCTTATTCACCCCTCCACTTT. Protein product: CASGDRAYSPLHF.

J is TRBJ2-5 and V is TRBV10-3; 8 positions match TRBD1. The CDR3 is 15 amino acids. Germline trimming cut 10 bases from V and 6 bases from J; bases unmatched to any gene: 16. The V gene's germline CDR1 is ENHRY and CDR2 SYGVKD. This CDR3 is CASSVDREVRKTQYF. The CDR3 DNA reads TGTGCCAGCTCAGTGGACAGGGAGGTGAGAAAGACCCAGTACTTC.

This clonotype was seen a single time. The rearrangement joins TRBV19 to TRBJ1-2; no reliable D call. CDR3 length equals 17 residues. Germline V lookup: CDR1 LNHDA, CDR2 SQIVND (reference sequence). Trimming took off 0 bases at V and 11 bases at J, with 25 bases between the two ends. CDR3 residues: CASSIDLWGSIGQPYTF. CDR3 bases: TGTGCCAGTAGTATAGATCTATGGGGTTCCATAGGCCAGCCTTACACCTTC.

The CDR3 DNA reads as TGTGCCAGCAGGGCAGGGTACTCTGGGGCCAACGTCCTGACTTTC. It codes for CASRAGYSGANVLTF. This sequence joins TRBV6-2 or TRBV6-3 and TRBJ2-6; tentatively, D is TRBD1 (5 bases). V was pared by 6 bases and J by 0 bases, with 9 bases between. Germline CDR1 is MNHEY and CDR2 is SVGEGT. The CDR3 length is 15 residues.

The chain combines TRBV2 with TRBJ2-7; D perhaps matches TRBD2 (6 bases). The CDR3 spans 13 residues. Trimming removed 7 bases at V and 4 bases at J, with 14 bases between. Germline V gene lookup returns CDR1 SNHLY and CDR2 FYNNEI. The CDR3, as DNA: TGTGCCAGCAATCCCCCAGGAGGGTACGAGCAGTACTTC. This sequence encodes CASNPPGGYEQYF.

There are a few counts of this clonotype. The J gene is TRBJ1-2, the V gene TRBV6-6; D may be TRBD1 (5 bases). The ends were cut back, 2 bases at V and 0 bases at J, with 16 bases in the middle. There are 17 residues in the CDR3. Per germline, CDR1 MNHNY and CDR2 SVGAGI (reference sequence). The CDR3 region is CASSYKGIKQPNYGYTF. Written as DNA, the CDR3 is TGTGCCAGCAGTTACAAGGGGATAAAGCAACCTAACTATGGCTACACCTTC.

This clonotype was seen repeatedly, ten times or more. The CDR3 DNA sequence: TGTGCCAGCAGCTTAGCGGGGGTCTACGAGCAGTACTTC. Its protein product is CASSLAGVYEQYF. The chain carries TRBV5-8 and TRBJ2-7; 8 bases map to TRBD2. V shed 2 bases and J 3 bases; nucleotides not matched to a gene: 1. Germline loops: CDR1 SGHTS, CDR2 YDEGEE. This CDR3 is 13 amino acids long.

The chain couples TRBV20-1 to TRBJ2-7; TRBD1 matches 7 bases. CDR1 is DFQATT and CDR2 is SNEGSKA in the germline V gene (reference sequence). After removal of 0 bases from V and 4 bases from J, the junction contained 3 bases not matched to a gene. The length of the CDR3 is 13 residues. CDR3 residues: CSAREEQGYEQYF. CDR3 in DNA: TGCAGTGCTAGAGAGGAACAGGGGTACGAGCAGTACTTC.

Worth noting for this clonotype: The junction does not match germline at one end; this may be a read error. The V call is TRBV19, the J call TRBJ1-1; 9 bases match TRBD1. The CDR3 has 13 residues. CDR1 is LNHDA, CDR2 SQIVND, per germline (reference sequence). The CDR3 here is CASSEDRGTEAFF. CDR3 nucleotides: TGTGCCAGTAGTGAGGACAGGGGCACTGAGGCTTTCTTT.

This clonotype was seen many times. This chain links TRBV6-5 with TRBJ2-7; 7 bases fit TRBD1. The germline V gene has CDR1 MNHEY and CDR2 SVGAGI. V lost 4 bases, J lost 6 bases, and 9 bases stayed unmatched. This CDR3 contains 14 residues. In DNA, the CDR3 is TGTGCCAGCAGTTCCTCATACAGGGGTGGCGAGCAGTACTTC. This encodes CASSSSYRGGEQYF.